This T cell receptor (beta chain) was captured by sequencing in a study of regulatory T cells in long-lasting Graves disease. Time point denoted: persistent/refractory GD, antithyroid drugs over 5 years with positive TRAb. RNA extracted from PBMCs served as the sequencing template. TCR beta libraries were built with iRepertoire HTBI primers and Arm-PCR of CDR3 regions. One entry per CDR3 protein results from TCRdb running MiXCR on the multiplex PCR reads. The profile shows fewer than 600,000 distinct CDR3 sequences, under 25% of them singletons. The germline V gene encodes CDR1 LGHNT and CDR2 FRNRAP. This CDR3 is built from 13 residues. The V gene lost 5 bases and the J gene lost 2 bases, with 9 bases spanning the gap. There are many counts of this clonotype. Antigen specificity is unknown. Broader study findings: Thyroid tissue went unstudied; only peripheral blood was examined.

This clonotype originated in a female donor with Graves disease. The chain uses TRBV12-5 and TRBJ1-1; D might be TRBD1 (5 bases). This sample comprised peripheral blood mononuclear cells (PBMCs), obtained when the disease was refractory, from a patient treated with antithyroid drugs. CDR3 sequence: CASGIQDNTEAFF. As DNA, the CDR3 is TGTGCTAGTGGTATACAGGATAACACTGAAGCTTTCTTT.